This T cell receptor (beta chain) was observed in a study of T-cell reconstitution after alpha-beta-depleted transplantation in children. Study conclusions and caveats: T-cell numbers and diversity, one year after transplant, stemmed largely from T cells that were newly produced. As was reported, about two months after transplant, alpha-beta T cells came from several hundred expanded graft clones.

This clonotype was counted a few times. What it binds is not known. Unique molecular identifiers were incorporated during preparation of the TCRbeta library. TCRdb recomputed calls from the PCR reads with MiXCR, one row per CDR3 protein. This table has about 900,000 distinct CDR3 sequences, roughly 31% appearing once. Sample: PBMCs, mostly from graft donor cells, taken 360 days after TCRalphabeta/CD19-depleted stem cell transplant. The TCR was taken from a boy younger than two who had a stem cell transplant for SCID, so the T cells may come from the graft donor.

The CDR3 loop reads CASSQRAGFTNYGYTF. CDR3 coding DNA: TGTGCCAGCAGCCAGAGGGCAGGGTTTACTAACTATGGCTACACCTTC. The rearrangement links TRBV3-1 to TRBJ1-2; D is possibly TRBD1 (5 bases). CDR1 and CDR2 from the germline V gene are LGHDT and YNNKEL (reference sequence). V was trimmed by 3 bases and J by 0 bases, leaving 14 bases between them. The CDR3 spans 16 residues.